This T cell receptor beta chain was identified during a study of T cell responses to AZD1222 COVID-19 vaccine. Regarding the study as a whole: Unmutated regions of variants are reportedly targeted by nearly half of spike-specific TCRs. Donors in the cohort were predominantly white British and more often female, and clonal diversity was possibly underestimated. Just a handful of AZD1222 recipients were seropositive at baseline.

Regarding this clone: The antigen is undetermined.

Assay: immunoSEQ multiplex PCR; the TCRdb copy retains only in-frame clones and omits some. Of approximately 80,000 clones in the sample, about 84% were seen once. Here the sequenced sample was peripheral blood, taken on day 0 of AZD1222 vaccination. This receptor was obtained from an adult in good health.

This CDR3 is CASSIRGMGLAGVDTDTQYF. The CDR3, as DNA: TGTGCCAGTAGTATAAGAGGTATGGGACTAGCGGGAGTGGACACAGATACGCAGTATTTT. J is TRBJ2-3 and V is TRBV19, with TRBD2 matching over 14 bases. The CDR3 length is 20 residues. Germline V gene data show CDR1 as LNHDA and CDR2 as SQIVND (reference sequence). The junction had 12 bases not matched to a gene; V was cut back by 2 bases and J by 2 bases.